The sequence of this T cell receptor (beta chain) was determined in a study of tumor-infiltrating lymphocytes in localized non-small cell lung cancer. TCRdb's table, derived via immunoSEQ multiplex PCR, lists solely in-frame clones and lacks some. The data contain over 15,000 clones, approximately 70% of them singletons. The germline gives CDR1 MNHEY, CDR2 SMNVEV (reference sequence). V lost 7 bases and J lost 4, with 19 bases in between. The CDR3 covers 15 residues. Sequencing was done on a sample of lung tumor tissue. This TCR was recovered from a human donor with non-small cell lung cancer. The J gene is TRBJ1-1, the V gene TRBV27; perhaps TRBD1 as D (5 bases). CDR3 loop: CASNFGVGAITEAFF. For the CDR3, the DNA is TGTGCCAGCAACTTCGGTGTAGGGGCGATCACTGAAGCTTTCTTT.